This T cell receptor beta chain was captured in a study of T cells in localized non-small cell lung cancer. Study results and caveats: The study detected a median approximately 54 of the top 100 tumor clones in adjacent lung.

Sequencing used immunoSEQ multiplex PCR; TCRdb keeps in-frame clones, though not all of them. The sample has about 72,000 clones; 84% are singletons. Concerning this clone itself: Antigen specificity is unknown.

This clonotype was sampled from a female donor over 55 with stage I lung adenocarcinoma. The sequenced sample was peripheral blood, obtained before any cancer treatment.

DNA of the CDR3: TGTGCCAGCAGCTTGCAGGGTTCGGGTCAGCCCCAGCATTTT. It yields the protein CASSLQGSGQPQHF. The rearrangement uses TRBV5-5 and TRBJ1-5; D perhaps matches TRBD1 (5 bases). Trimming removed 1 base from V and 6 bases from J, with 11 bases in between. The CDR3 has 14 amino acids. From germline, CDR1 is SGHKS and CDR2 YYEKEE (reference sequence).